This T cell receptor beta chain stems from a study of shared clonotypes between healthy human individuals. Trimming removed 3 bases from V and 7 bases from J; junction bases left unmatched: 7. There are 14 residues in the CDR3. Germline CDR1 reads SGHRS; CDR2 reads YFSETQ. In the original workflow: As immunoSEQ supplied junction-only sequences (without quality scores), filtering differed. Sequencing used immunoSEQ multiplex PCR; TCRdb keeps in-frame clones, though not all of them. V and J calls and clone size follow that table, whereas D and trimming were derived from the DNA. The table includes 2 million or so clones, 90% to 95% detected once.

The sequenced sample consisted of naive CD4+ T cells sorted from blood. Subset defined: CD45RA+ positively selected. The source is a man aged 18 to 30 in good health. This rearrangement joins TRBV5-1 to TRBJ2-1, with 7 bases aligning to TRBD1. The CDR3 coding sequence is TGCGCCAGCAGCTCGAGGACAGGCGGGAATGAGCAGTTCTTC. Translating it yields CASSSRTGGNEQFF. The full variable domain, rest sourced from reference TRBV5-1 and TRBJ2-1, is KAGVTQTPRYLIKTRGQQVTLSCSPISGHRSVSWYQQTPGQGLQFLFEYFSETQRNKGNFPGRFSGRQFSNSRSEMNVSTLELGDSALYLCASSSRTGGNEQFFGPGTRLTVL.